Each of the 32 T cell receptor beta chains below was sequenced from the same sample in a study of blood T cell repertoires in COVID-19. TCRdb keeps only in-frame clones here, not all; method: immunoSEQ multiplex PCR. This sample yields 330,000 or so clones, of which over 75% are seen a single time; about 2.7% belongs to the top ten. Material for sequencing was PBMCs or T cells enriched from blood (not recorded which). The receptors were sampled from a woman in her 30s who had recovered from COVID-19.

The chain couples TRBV4-2 to TRBJ1-2; D possibly corresponds to TRBD1 (5 bases). This CDR3 region has 13 residues. From germline, CDR1 is LGHNA and CDR2 YNFKEQ. V lost 0 bases and J lost 12, with 14 bases in between. Here the CDR3 DNA reads TGTGCCAGCAGCCAAGATCAAGAAGGGGCTCACACCTTC. Translating it yields CASSQDQEGAHTF.

The gene calls are TRBV27 and TRBJ2-7; D unclear. Trimming removed 3 bases from V and 1 base from J, with 7 bases in between. Germline V gene lookup returns CDR1 MNHEY and CDR2 SMNVEV (reference sequence). The CDR3 loop spans 13 amino acids. CDR3 sequence reads: CASSFSVSYEQYF. The CDR3, as DNA: TGTGCCAGCAGTTTCAGTGTATCCTACGAGCAGTACTTC.

The sample holds a few counts of this clone. The chain carries TRBV7-9 and TRBJ1-2, with 7 bases lining up with TRBD1. This CDR3 comprises 13 residues. The ends lost 5 bases at V and 3 bases at J; junction bases unmatched: 3. Germline assignment: CDR1 SEHNR and CDR2 FQNEAQ (reference sequence). The CDR3 DNA sequence: TGTGCCAGCAGCCTCGGGACAGACTATGGCTACACCTTC. Protein product: CASSLGTDYGYTF.

The chain employs TRBV28 and TRBJ1-5, with 7 nucleotides matching TRBD1. J gave up 3 bases and V 5 bases, and 13 bases lay outside the gene matches. The V gene's germline CDR1 is MDHEN and CDR2 SYDVKM. The CDR3 loop spans 17 amino acids. The CDR3 nucleotides are TGTGCCAGCAGTCTTTTGTCGACAGGGATCTACAATCAGCCCCAGCATTTT. Protein: CASSLLSTGIYNQPQHF.

The chain uses TRBV7-9 and TRBJ1-1; 7 bases align to TRBD1. Germline loops: CDR1 SEHNR, CDR2 FQNEAQ (reference sequence). V shed 6 bases, J shed 1 base, and the junction held 5 bases outside the gene matches. The CDR3 is 14 residues long. The CDR3 DNA follows: TGTGCCAGCAGTCCGACAGGGTGGAACACTGAAGCTTTCTTT. The encoded protein is CASSPTGWNTEAFF.

V and J are TRBV5-1 and TRBJ2-7; 7 nucleotides line up with TRBD1. V lost 4 bases and J lost 6; bases outside the gene matches: 10. CDR1 is SGHRS, CDR2 YFSETQ, per germline. The length of the CDR3 is 14 residues. The CDR3 reads CASSKEQGFGEQYF. CDR3 DNA: TGCGCCAGCAGCAAAGAACAGGGGTTCGGCGAGCAGTACTTC. The variable domain in full, with the rest retrieved from reference TRBV5-1 and TRBJ2-7, is KAGVTQTPRYLIKTRGQQVTLSCSPISGHRSVSWYQQTPGQGLQFLFEYFSETQRNKGNFPGRFSGRQFSNSRSEMNVSTLELGDSALYLCASSKEQGFGEQYFGPGTRLTVT.

This chain joins TRBV3-1 (or the pseudogene TRBV3-2) and TRBJ2-7; 11 positions agree with TRBD2. The CDR3 has 15 amino acids. Losses at the gene ends were 5 bases for V and 1 base for J; bases not matched to a gene: 4. Per germline, CDR1 LGHDT and CDR2 YNNKEL (reference sequence). The CDR3 sequence is CASSELAGESYEQYF. The CDR3 DNA reads as TGTGCCAGCAGCGAACTAGCGGGAGAGTCCTACGAGCAGTACTTC.

The gene calls are TRBV12-3 or TRBV12-4 and TRBJ1-1; tentative D call: TRBD1 (6 bases). V shed 6 bases and J shed 5 bases, with 13 bases lying between them. The CDR3 is made up of 13 amino acids. The CDR3 here is CASSVNRETEAFF. CDR3 DNA: TGTGCCAGCAGCGTAAACAGGGAAACTGAAGCTTTCTTT.

The J gene is TRBJ1-4, the V gene TRBV14, with D possibly TRBD1 on 6 matching bases. The germline V gene encodes CDR1 SGHDN and CDR2 FVKESK. The CDR3 length is 14 residues. The V end lost 3 bases, the J end lost 8 bases, and 13 bases lay between the germline ends. CDR3 in amino acids: CASSQDLTGEKLFF. CDR3 sequence (DNA): TGTGCCAGCAGCCAGGACCTAACAGGGGAAAAACTGTTTTTT.

The chain links TRBV14 to TRBJ2-3; possibly TRBD2 for D (5 bases). Germline V gene lookup returns CDR1 SGHDN and CDR2 FVKESK. This CDR3 comprises 15 residues. V shed 4 bases and J shed 1 base, with 12 bases lying between them. The CDR3 DNA is TGTGCCAGCAGCCCCCGCGACGGGGGCACAGATACGCAGTATTTT. Protein sequence: CASSPRDGGTDTQYF.

The rearrangement joins TRBV6-5 to TRBJ2-1; TRBD2 matches 10 bases. CDR3 length: 15 residues. Germline lookup yields CDR1 MNHEY and CDR2 SVGAGI. V shed 4 bases and J 6 bases; nucleotides not matched to a gene: 6. This CDR3 is CASSSGTSASNEQFF. The CDR3, as DNA: TGTGCCAGCAGTTCCGGGACTAGCGCAAGCAATGAGCAGTTCTTC.

V and J are TRBV2 and TRBJ1-1, with D possibly TRBD1 on 5 matching bases. This CDR3 comprises 14 residues. Trimming shortened V by 4 bases and J by 3 bases, and 12 bases separated the two germline ends. Looked up from germline, CDR1 is SNHLY and CDR2 is FYNNEI. CDR3 amino acids: CASSVQGGDTEAFF. The CDR3 DNA follows: TGTGCCAGCAGTGTTCAGGGAGGGGACACTGAAGCTTTCTTT.

The chain employs TRBV7-8 and TRBJ2-1; 13 bases agree with TRBD2. Trimming at V came to 5 bases and at J to 4 bases, leaving 2 bases not matched to a gene. The CDR3 has 15 residues. Germline V gene data show CDR1 as SGHVS and CDR2 as FQNEAQ. CDR3 residues: CASSRTSGSYNEQFF. The DNA of the CDR3 is TGTGCCAGCAGCCGGACTAGCGGGAGTTACAATGAGCAGTTCTTC.

The J gene is TRBJ2-7, the V gene TRBV10-3; TRBD1 matches 12 bases. The CDR3 consists of 14 residues. The J segment lost 5 bases and the V segment lost 6 bases, leaving 5 bases of the junction unmatched. Looked up from germline, CDR1 is ENHRY and CDR2 is SYGVKD. CDR3 sequence (DNA): TGTGCCATCAGGTCCGGGACAGGGGGCAACGAGCAGTACTTC. Protein: CAIRSGTGGNEQYF.

V and J are TRBV5-1 and TRBJ2-3; TRBD2 matches 12 bases. Germline V lookup: CDR1 SGHRS, CDR2 YFSETQ. V dropped 4 bases and J dropped 2; count of bases not matched to a gene: 11. The CDR3 totals 18 residues. The CDR3 sequence is CASSAGLAGLPYTDTQYF. The CDR3 bases are TGCGCCAGCAGCGCCGGACTAGCGGGACTCCCGTACACAGATACGCAGTATTTT.

The rearrangement links TRBV28 to TRBJ1-1, with D uncertain. Germline values: CDR1 MDHEN, CDR2 SYDVKM. This CDR3 comprises 15 residues. The V gene lost 5 bases and the J gene lost 0 bases, with 13 bases spanning the gap. The CDR3 DNA is TGTGCCAGCAGTAAGCATACAGATCTGAACACTGAAGCTTTCTTT. Translation gives CASSKHTDLNTEAFF.

The rearrangement uses TRBV30 and TRBJ2-5, with TRBD2 as a possible D gene (6 bases). This CDR3 contains 12 residues. Germline V gene data show CDR1 as GTSNPN and CDR2 as SVGIG (reference sequence). V gave up 3 bases and J gave up 7 bases, with 12 bases separating them. For the CDR3, the DNA is TGTGCCTGGAGGCGGGGAGCTGGGACCCAGTACTTC. Its translation is CAWRRGAGTQYF.

The rearrangement links TRBV18 to TRBJ1-5; TRBD1 agrees at 7 bases. CDR1 and CDR2 from the germline V gene are KGHSH and LQKENI. This CDR3 region has 15 residues. V lost 4 bases and J lost 10; bases outside the gene matches: 13. In DNA, the CDR3 is TGTGCCAGCTCACTTCTACAGGGGCCCGGGTCTCCCCAGCATTTT. Translating it yields CASSLLQGPGSPQHF.

With regard to this clone: Other nucleotide sequences in the sample specify the same CDR3. The V call is TRBV4-1, the J call TRBJ1-3; no firm D call. The CDR3 has 15 amino acids. From germline, CDR1 is MGHRA and CDR2 YSYEKL. V was shortened by 0 bases and J by 2 bases, with 8 bases between the two germline ends. The CDR3 region has the DNA TGCGCCAGCAGCCAAGATAGCGGGGCTGGAAACACCATATATTTT. Its protein is CASSQDSGAGNTIYF.

This chain connects TRBV5-6 to TRBJ2-7, with 12 nucleotides matching TRBD2. Per germline, CDR1 SGHDT and CDR2 YYEEEE. The CDR3 contains 16 residues. Unmatched junction bases numbered 6, after V lost 1 base and J lost 4 bases. The CDR3: CASSLLATSGRYEQYF. CDR3 in DNA: TGTGCCAGCAGCTTGTTAGCGACTAGCGGGAGATACGAGCAGTACTTC.

The chain joins TRBV19 to TRBJ1-5; D unresolved. Germline assignment: CDR1 LNHDA and CDR2 SQIVND (reference sequence). The CDR3 is made up of 14 amino acids. Trimming removed 0 bases from V and 9 bases from J, with 12 bases in between. The CDR3 sequence is CASSIEVRAGPQHF. The CDR3 nucleotides read TGTGCCAGTAGTATAGAGGTCCGCGCGGGGCCCCAGCATTTT.

The rearrangement links TRBV7-9 to TRBJ1-2; 7 nucleotides agree with TRBD1. The CDR3 is made up of 13 amino acids. Looked up from germline, CDR1 is SEHNR and CDR2 is FQNEAQ (reference sequence). The ends lost 7 bases at V and 6 bases at J; junction bases unmatched: 8. The chain's CDR3 is CASKQGNRDGYTF. DNA for the CDR3: TGTGCCAGCAAACAGGGGAATCGGGATGGCTACACCTTC.

In its sample, this clone was seen many times. CDR3: CASSEARGQGNEKLFF. The DNA of the CDR3 is TGTGCCAGCAGTGAAGCTCGAGGACAGGGGAATGAAAAACTGTTTTTT. This chain connects TRBV6-1 to TRBJ1-4, with TRBD1 matching 9 bases. With V trimmed by 0 bases and J by 5 bases, 4 bases remained unmatched. In germline, CDR1 is MNHNS, CDR2 SASEGT. CDR3 length: 16 amino acids.

The V call is TRBV7-9, the J call TRBJ2-3, with 7 bases that match TRBD2. After removal of 9 bases from V and 1 base from J, the junction contained 13 bases not matched to a gene. Germline V lookup: CDR1 SEHNR, CDR2 FQNEAQ (reference sequence). The CDR3 contains 16 residues. CDR3 region: CARSASGSEGTDTQYF. In DNA form, the CDR3 reads TGTGCCAGGTCAGCTAGCGGTTCGGAGGGCACAGATACGCAGTATTTT.

This clone was detected once. The rearrangement joins TRBV28 to TRBJ1-4; the D gene is possibly TRBD1 (6 bases). Trimming removed 7 bases from V and 2 bases from J, with 14 bases in between. This CDR3 contains 15 residues. The germline CDR1 and CDR2 sequences are MDHEN and SYDVKM. The CDR3 DNA is TGTGCCAGCACTACAGGGTGGAGGACTAATGAAAAACTGTTTTTT. Amino acids: CASTTGWRTNEKLFF. Full variable domain (rest looked up from reference TRBV28 and TRBJ1-4): DVKVTQSSRYLVKRTGEKVFLECVQDMDHENMFWYRQDPGLGLRLIYFSYDVKMKEKGDIPEGYSVSREKKERFSLILESASTNQTSMYLCASTTGWRTNEKLFFGSGTQLSVL.

This clone was seen only once. The chain employs TRBV4-1 and TRBJ2-1; 7 bases map to TRBD2. From germline, CDR1 is MGHRA and CDR2 YSYEKL. V lost 4 bases, J lost 6 bases, and 6 bases stayed unmatched. The CDR3 contains 14 residues. The CDR3 DNA follows: TGCGCCAGCAGCCTACTGGGGGGGGGCAATGAGCAGTTCTTC. It specifies CASSLLGGGNEQFF.

The rearrangement joins TRBV11-2 to TRBJ2-3; 10 nucleotides agree with TRBD2. Germline V CDR1 and CDR2: SGHAT, FQNNGV. This CDR3 has 15 amino acids. V lost 4 bases to trimming and J lost 2 bases; unmatched junction nucleotides: 3. Here the CDR3 DNA reads TGTGCCAGCAGCTCACTAGCGGGACTCACAGATACGCAGTATTTT. As protein: CASSSLAGLTDTQYF.

J is TRBJ2-2 and V is TRBV5-1, with TRBD1 identical over 9 bases. Germline values: CDR1 SGHRS, CDR2 YFSETQ. Trimming removed 4 bases from V and 5 bases from J; junction bases left unmatched: 6. The CDR3 runs 15 residues. CDR3 region: CASSVDRGGTGELFF. The CDR3 DNA follows: TGCGCCAGCAGCGTGGACAGGGGAGGTACCGGGGAGCTGTTTTTT. The complete variable domain, with remaining parts taken from reference TRBV5-1 and TRBJ2-2, reads KAGVTQTPRYLIKTRGQQVTLSCSPISGHRSVSWYQQTPGQGLQFLFEYFSETQRNKGNFPGRFSGRQFSNSRSEMNVSTLELGDSALYLCASSVDRGGTGELFFGEGSRLTVL.

Only one count was recorded for this clone. The chain combines TRBV2 with TRBJ2-7, with D uncertain. Germline CDR1 and CDR2: SNHLY and FYNNEI. The CDR3 totals 11 residues. Deletions cut 2 bases from V and 3 bases from J, with 2 bases between. The CDR3 DNA sequence: TGTGCCAGCAGTGAACTCTACGAGCAGTACTTC. Translated, it gives CASSELYEQYF.

The V gene is TRBV11-2, the J gene TRBJ2-2; 10 bases agree with TRBD2. Germline V gives CDR1 SGHAT, CDR2 FQNNGV. V lost 4 bases to trimming and J lost 4 bases; unmatched junction nucleotides: 6. The CDR3 spans 16 residues. The CDR3 sequence is CASSSLLAGITGELFF. CDR3 coding DNA: TGTGCCAGCAGCTCCCTACTAGCGGGAATCACCGGGGAGCTGTTTTTT.

The gene calls are TRBV7-2 and TRBJ2-1; unclear D gene. The germline gives CDR1 SGHTA, CDR2 FQGNSA. This CDR3 has 11 amino acids. V was cut by 7 bases and J by 3 bases, with 4 bases left in between. The CDR3 region is CASTYYNEQFF. CDR3 coding DNA: TGTGCCAGCACCTACTACAATGAGCAGTTCTTC.

The genes are TRBV5-1 and TRBJ1-6; TRBD1 might be the D (5 bases). CDR3 length: 16 amino acids. Trimming took off 4 bases at V and 2 bases at J, with 13 bases between the two ends. Germline assignment: CDR1 SGHRS and CDR2 YFSETQ. The CDR3 nucleotides read TGCGCCAGCAGCCCTACAGGACCGACCTATAATTCACCCCTCCACTTT. It codes for CASSPTGPTYNSPLHF.